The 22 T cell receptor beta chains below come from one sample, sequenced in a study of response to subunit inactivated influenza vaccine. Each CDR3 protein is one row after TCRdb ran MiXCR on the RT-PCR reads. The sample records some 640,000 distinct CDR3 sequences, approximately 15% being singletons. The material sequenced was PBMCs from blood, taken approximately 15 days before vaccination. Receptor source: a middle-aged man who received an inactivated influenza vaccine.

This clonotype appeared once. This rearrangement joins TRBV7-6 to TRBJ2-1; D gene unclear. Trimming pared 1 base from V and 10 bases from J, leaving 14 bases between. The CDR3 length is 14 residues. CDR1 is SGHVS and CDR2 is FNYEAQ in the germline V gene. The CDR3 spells CASSLGNIAGEQFF. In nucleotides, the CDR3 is TGTGCCAGCAGCTTAGGGAACATAGCCGGGGAGCAGTTCTTC.

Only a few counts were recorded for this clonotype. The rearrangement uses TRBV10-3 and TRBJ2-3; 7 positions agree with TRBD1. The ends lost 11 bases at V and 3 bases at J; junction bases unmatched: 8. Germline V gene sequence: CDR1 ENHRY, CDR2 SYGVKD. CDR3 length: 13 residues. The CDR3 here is CAFRQGPTDTQYF. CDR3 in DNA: TGTGCCTTTCGACAGGGCCCGACAGATACGCAGTATTTT.

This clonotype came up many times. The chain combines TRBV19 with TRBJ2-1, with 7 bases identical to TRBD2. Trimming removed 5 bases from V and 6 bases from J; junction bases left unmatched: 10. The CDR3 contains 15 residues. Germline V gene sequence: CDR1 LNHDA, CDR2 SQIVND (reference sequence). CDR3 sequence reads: CASSQRGKPFNEQFF. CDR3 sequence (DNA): TGTGCCAGTAGTCAGCGGGGTAAGCCTTTCAATGAGCAGTTCTTC.

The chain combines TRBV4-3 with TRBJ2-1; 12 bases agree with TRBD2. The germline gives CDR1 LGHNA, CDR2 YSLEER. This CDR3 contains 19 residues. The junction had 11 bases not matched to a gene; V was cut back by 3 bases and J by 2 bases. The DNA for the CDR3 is TGCGCCAGCAGCCATAAGGGAGGGGCTAGCGGGAGGGCCTACAATGAGCAGTTCTTC. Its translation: CASSHKGGASGRAYNEQFF.

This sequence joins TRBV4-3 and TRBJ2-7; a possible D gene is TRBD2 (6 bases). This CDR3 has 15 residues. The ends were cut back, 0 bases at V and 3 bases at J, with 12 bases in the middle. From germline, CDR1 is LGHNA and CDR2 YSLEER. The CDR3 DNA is TGCGCCAGCAGCCAAGAGGTGCGGGGAGACTACGAGCAGTACTTC. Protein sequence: CASSQEVRGDYEQYF.

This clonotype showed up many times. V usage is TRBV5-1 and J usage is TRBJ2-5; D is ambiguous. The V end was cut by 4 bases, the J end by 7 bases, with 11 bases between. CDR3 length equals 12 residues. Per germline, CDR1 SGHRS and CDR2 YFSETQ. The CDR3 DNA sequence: TGCGCCAGCAGCCCCCTCGGCTGGACCCAGTACTTC. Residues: CASSPLGWTQYF.

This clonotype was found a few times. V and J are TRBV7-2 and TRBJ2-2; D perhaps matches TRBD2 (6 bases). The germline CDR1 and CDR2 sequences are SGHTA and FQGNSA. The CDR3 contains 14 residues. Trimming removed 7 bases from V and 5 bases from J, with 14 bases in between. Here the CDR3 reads CASTTGTATGELFF. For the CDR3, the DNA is TGTGCCAGCACCACCGGGACTGCGACCGGGGAGCTGTTTTTT.

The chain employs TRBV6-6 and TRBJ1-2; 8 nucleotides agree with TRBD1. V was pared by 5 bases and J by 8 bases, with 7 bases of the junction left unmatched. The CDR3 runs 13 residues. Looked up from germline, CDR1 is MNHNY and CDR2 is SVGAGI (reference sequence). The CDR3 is CASSLTGDTGYTF. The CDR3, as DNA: TGTGCCAGCAGTCTGACAGGGGATACGGGCTACACCTTC.

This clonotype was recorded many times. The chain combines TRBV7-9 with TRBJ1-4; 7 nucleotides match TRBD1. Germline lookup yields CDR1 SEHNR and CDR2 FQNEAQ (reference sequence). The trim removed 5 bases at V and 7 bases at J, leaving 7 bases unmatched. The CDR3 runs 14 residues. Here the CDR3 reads CASSPRQGFEKLFF. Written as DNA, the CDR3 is TGTGCCAGCAGCCCACGACAGGGATTTGAAAAACTGTTTTTT.

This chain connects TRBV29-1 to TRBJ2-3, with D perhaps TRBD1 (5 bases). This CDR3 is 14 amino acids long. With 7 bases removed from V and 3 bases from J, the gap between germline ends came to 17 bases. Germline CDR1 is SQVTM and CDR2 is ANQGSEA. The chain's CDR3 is CSASGAWLTDTQYF. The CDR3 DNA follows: TGCAGCGCAAGTGGGGCCTGGCTGACAGATACGCAGTATTTT.

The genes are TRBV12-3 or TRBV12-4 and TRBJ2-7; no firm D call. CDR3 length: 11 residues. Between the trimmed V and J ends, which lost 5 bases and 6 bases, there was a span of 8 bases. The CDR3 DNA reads TGTGCCAGCAGTACCCTGGCCGAGCAGTACTTC. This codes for CASSTLAEQYF.

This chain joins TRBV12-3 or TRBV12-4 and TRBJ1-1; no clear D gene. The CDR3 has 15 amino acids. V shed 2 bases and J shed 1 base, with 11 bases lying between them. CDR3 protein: CASSLYFPGNTEAFF. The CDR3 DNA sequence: TGTGCCAGCAGTTTATACTTCCCGGGGAACACTGAAGCTTTCTTT.

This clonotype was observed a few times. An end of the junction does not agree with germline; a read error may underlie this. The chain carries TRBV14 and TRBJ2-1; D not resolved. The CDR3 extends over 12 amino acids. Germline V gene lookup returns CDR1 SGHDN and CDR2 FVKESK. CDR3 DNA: TGTGCCAGCAGCCATTCCTTCAATGAGCAGTTCTTC. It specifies CASSHSFNEQFF.

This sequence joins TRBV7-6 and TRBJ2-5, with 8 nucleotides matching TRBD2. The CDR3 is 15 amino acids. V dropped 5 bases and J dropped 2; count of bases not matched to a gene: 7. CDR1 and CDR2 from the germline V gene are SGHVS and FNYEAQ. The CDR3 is CASSNPGTRQETQYF. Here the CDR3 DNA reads TGTGCCAGCAGCAATCCCGGGACTAGACAAGAGACCCAGTACTTC.

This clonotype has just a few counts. CDR3 in amino acids: CAWSVLSGSPQPQHF. CDR3 DNA sequence: TGTGCCTGGAGTGTACTGTCGGGTTCACCTCAGCCCCAGCATTTT. V gene TRBV30 combines with J gene TRBJ1-5; D is uncertain. V lost 0 bases to trimming and J lost 6 bases, with 15 bases between them. From germline, CDR1 is GTSNPN and CDR2 SVGIG (reference sequence). There are 15 residues in the CDR3.

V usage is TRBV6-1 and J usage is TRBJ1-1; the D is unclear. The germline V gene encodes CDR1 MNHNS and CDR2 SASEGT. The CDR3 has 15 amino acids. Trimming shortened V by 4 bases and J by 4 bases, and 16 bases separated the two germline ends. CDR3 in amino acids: CASSARGEIGTEAFF. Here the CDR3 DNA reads TGTGCCAGCAGTGCCCGCGGGGAAATCGGCACTGAAGCTTTCTTT.

Here the CDR3 DNA reads TGCAGTGCTAGTTGGGTTGCATCCGGACAGGGGTTCCATGGCTACACCTTC. Translated: CSASWVASGQGFHGYTF. The rearrangement uses TRBV20-1 and TRBJ1-2; 9 bases align to TRBD1. From germline, CDR1 is DFQATT and CDR2 SNEGSKA (reference sequence). Trimming at V came to 3 bases and at J to 6 bases, leaving 17 bases not matched to a gene. The CDR3 contains 17 residues.

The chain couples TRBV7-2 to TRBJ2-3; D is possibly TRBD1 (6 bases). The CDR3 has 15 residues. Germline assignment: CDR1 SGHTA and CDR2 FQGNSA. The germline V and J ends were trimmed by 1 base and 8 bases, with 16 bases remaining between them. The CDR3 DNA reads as TGTGCCAGCAGCTTAGAACAGGGTGGGTTGGGTACGCAGTATTTT. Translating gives CASSLEQGGLGTQYF.

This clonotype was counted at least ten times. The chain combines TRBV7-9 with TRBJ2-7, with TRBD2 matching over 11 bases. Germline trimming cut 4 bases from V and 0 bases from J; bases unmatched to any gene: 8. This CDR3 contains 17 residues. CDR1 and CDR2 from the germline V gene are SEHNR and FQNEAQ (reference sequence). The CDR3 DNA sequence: TGTGCCAGCAGCTCGGGACTAGCGGATATGGACTCCTACGAGCAGTACTTC. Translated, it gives CASSSGLADMDSYEQYF.

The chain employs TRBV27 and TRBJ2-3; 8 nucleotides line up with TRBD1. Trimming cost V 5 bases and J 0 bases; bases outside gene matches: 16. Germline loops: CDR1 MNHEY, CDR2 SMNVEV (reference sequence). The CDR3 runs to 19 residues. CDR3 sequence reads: CASSPTRFGQGRSTDTQYF. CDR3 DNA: TGTGCCAGCAGTCCGACGCGATTCGGACAGGGACGGAGCACAGATACGCAGTATTTT.

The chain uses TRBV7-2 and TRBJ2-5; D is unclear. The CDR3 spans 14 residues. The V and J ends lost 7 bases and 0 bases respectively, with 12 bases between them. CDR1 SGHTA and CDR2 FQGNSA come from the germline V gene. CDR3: CASKGQVNQETQYF. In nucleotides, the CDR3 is TGTGCCAGCAAAGGGCAGGTCAACCAAGAGACCCAGTACTTC.

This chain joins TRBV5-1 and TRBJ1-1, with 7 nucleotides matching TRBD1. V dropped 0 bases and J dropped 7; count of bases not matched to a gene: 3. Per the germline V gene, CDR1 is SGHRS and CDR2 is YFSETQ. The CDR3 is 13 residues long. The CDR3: CASSLGGQNEAFF. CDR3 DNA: TGCGCCAGCAGCTTGGGGGGACAGAATGAAGCTTTCTTT.